Included here is one TCR beta chain sequence, with context. Its antigen is unknown. Graft specimens yielded both intraepithelial and lamina propria lymphocytes. The CDR3 totals 14 residues. Per germline, CDR1 MNHEY and CDR2 SVGAGI. The V segment lost 0 bases and the J segment 4 bases; nucleotides outside the gene matches: 2. TCRdb's table, derived via immunoSEQ multiplex PCR, lists solely in-frame clones and lacks some. The profile shows about 15,000 clones, around 77% of them singletons. This specimen belongs to a study of graft-versus-host responses after intestinal transplantation. Study-level points and caveats: An association linked early post-transplant HvG declines with peak circulating GvH clone levels.

This specimen consisted of ileum tissue, obtained roughly 490 days after intestinal transplant. The TCR originated in a human patient who received an intestinal transplant, so some T cells may come from the graft donor. V gene TRBV6-5 combines with J gene TRBJ2-5, with TRBD1 matching over 7 bases. The CDR3 loop reads CASSYSPGGETQYF. CDR3 in DNA: TGTGCCAGCAGTTACTCGCCAGGGGGAGAGACCCAGTACTTC.